These T cell receptor beta chains were read from a single sample in a study of control samples from healthy donors and cancer patients. Assay: immunoSEQ multiplex PCR; the TCRdb copy retains only in-frame clones and omits some. This sample has some 200,000 clones, with over 90% found just once. The specimen sequenced was blood. The receptors were sampled from a man in his forties or fifties in good health. CDR3s include the opening cysteine and the closing phenylalanine or tryptophan. D genes are given only for firm matches. Clone size, where shown, is once, few, many, or a class for clones that have expanded.

d_call | j_call | clone_size | v_call | cdr3_length | cdr3_nt | cdr3_aa
. | TRBJ1-1 | . | TRBV7-2 | 17 | TGTGCCAGCAGCTCAAGAAACAGGGAGAACATGAACACTGAAGCTTTCTTT | CASSSRNRENMNTEAFF
TRBD1 | TRBJ1-6 | . | TRBV9 | 14 | TGTGCCAGCAGCCCTAGGGACAGCGGCTCACCCCTCCACTTT | CASSPRDSGSPLHF
TRBD1 | TRBJ1-2 | . | TRBV6-5 | 15 | TGTGCCAGCAGTCCCTTGGACAGGGGGCTCGGTGGCTACACCTTC | CASSPLDRGLGGYTF
. | TRBJ2-5 | few | TRBV30 | 12 | TGTGCCTGGGGCCGGCAGCGAGAGACCCAGTACTTC | CAWGRQRETQYF
TRBD1 | TRBJ1-1 | . | TRBV28 | 15 | TGTGCCAGCACATCTCGTAGGGGGCTGGGCACTGAAGCTTTCTTT | CASTSRRGLGTEAFF
. | TRBJ2-5 | . | TRBV2 | 16 | TGTGCCAGCAGCGTTGAAACCGGGACAACTAAAGAGACCCAGTACTTC | CASSVETGTTKETQYF
TRBD1 | TRBJ2-3 | once | TRBV13 | 16 | TGTGCCAGCAGCCATAGACAGGGGGCTTCTTCAGATACGCAGTATTTT | CASSHRQGASSDTQYF
. | TRBJ2-2 | once | TRBV24-1 | 10 | TGTGCCCTGGACACCGGGGAGCTGTTTTTT | CALDTGELFF
. | TRBJ1-1 | . | TRBV9 | 14 | TGTGCCAGCAGCGCACGACAATTTAGCACTGAAGCTTTCTTT | CASSARQFSTEAFF
. | TRBJ1-3 | . | TRBV28 | 15 | TGTGCCAGCAGTTTATTGGGGGCGTTAGGAAACACCATATATTTT | CASSLLGALGNTIYF